This passage covers 26 T cell receptor beta chains from one sample sequenced in a study of PD-1 blockade in classical Hodgkin lymphoma. Profiling relied on immunoSEQ multiplex PCR, and the TCRdb table lists in-frame clones only, not all of them. The sample includes roughly 90,000 clones, nearly 85% of them seen just once. Time point indicated: cycle 4 day 1 (C4D1), after more than five weeks of nivolumab. Every patient relapsed after autologous stem cell transplantation, and brentuximab vedotin exposure varied. The sequencing used peripheral blood mononuclear cells (PBMCs), collected before the fourth cycle of nivolumab. Source of these receptors: a human donor with classical Hodgkin lymphoma.

The chain uses TRBV18 and TRBJ1-5, with 7 bases lining up with TRBD1. The CDR3 totals 15 residues. CDR1 KGHSH and CDR2 LQKENI come from the germline V gene. V lost 2 bases, J lost 5 bases, and 6 bases stayed unmatched. CDR3 nucleotide sequence: TGTGCCAGCTCACCAGCGACAGGGATAGATCAGCCCCAGCATTTT. It codes for CASSPATGIDQPQHF.

This clone was observed a few times. The junction departs from the called germline gene at one end, perhaps through a read error. The chain employs TRBV19 and TRBJ1-5; the match to TRBD1 covers 9 bases. The germline CDR1 and CDR2 sequences are LNHDA and SQIVND (reference sequence). The CDR3 runs to 14 residues. The CDR3 region is CASSVDRGDQPQHF. The CDR3 DNA is TGTGCCAGTAGTGTAGACAGGGGGGATCAGCCCCAGCATTTT.

The chain is built from TRBV5-4 and TRBJ2-7; 7 bases fit TRBD2. The CDR3 extends over 15 amino acids. Germline CDR1 SGHNT, CDR2 YYREEE (reference sequence). Germline trimming cut 0 bases from V and 2 bases from J; bases unmatched to any gene: 5. The CDR3, as DNA: TGTGCCAGCAGCTTGGGGCTAGCGGAGGCCTACGAGCAGTACTTC. Protein sequence: CASSLGLAEAYEQYF. Full variable domain (outside the CDR3, taken from reference TRBV5-4 and TRBJ2-7): ETGVTQSPTHLIKTRGQQVTLRCSSQSGHNTVSWYQQALGQGPQFIFQYYREEENGRGNFPPRFSGLQFPNYSSELNVNALELDDSALYLCASSLGLAEAYEQYFGPGTRLTVT.

The J gene is TRBJ2-5, the V gene TRBV2; no reliable D call. V lost 2 bases to trimming and J lost 6 bases, with 16 bases between them. Germline V CDR1 and CDR2: SNHLY, FYNNEI. This CDR3 has 15 residues. The CDR3 loop is CASSESPTLFQTQYF. The CDR3 DNA sequence: TGTGCCAGCAGTGAATCGCCCACGTTGTTCCAGACCCAGTACTTC.

The chain links TRBV7-7 to TRBJ2-7; a possible D gene is TRBD1 (5 bases). The CDR3 length is 13 residues. The germline CDR1 and CDR2 sequences are SSHAT and FNYEAQ (reference sequence). With 5 bases removed from V and 7 bases from J, the gap between germline ends came to 15 bases. Written as DNA, the CDR3 is TGTGCCAGCAGCCCACAAGGGGTCGGGGAGCAGTACTTC. Residues: CASSPQGVGEQYF.

The chain has TRBV5-4 and TRBJ2-3, with D perhaps matching TRBD2 (7 bases). The CDR3 spans 14 residues. V dropped 4 bases and J dropped 6 bases, with 15 bases sitting between them. Per germline, CDR1 SGHNT and CDR2 YYREEE (reference sequence). The CDR3 loop is CASSGGARADTQYF. The CDR3 region has the DNA TGTGCCAGCAGCGGGGGGGCTAGGGCGGATACGCAGTATTTT.

This clone was counted between two and nine times. The gene calls are TRBV18 and TRBJ1-2, with 9 bases matching TRBD1. Germline V gene data show CDR1 as KGHSH and CDR2 as LQKENI. The junction had 10 bases not matched to a gene; V was cut back by 3 bases and J by 8 bases. There are 15 residues in the CDR3. The CDR3 sequence: CASSPNAGTGIGYTF. In DNA, the CDR3 is TGTGCCAGCTCACCGAATGCCGGGACAGGGATCGGCTACACCTTC.

This sequence joins TRBV4-3 and TRBJ2-7, with a weak D call TRBD2 (5 bases). CDR1 LGHNA and CDR2 YSLEER come from the germline V gene. This CDR3 has 14 residues. Trimming stripped 0 bases from V and 1 base from J, with 7 bases between. CDR3 sequence (DNA): TGCGCCAGCAGCCAAGATCCGGGGTCCTACGAGCAGTACTTC. Translation: CASSQDPGSYEQYF.

This chain links TRBV7-9 with TRBJ1-2; D call uncertain. Germline CDR1 is SEHNR and CDR2 is FQNEAQ (reference sequence). With 6 bases removed from V and 7 bases from J, the gap between germline ends came to 15 bases. There are 13 residues in the CDR3. CDR3 in DNA: TGTGCCAGCAGTTTCGACGCGTTAACTGGCTACACCTTC. This sequence encodes CASSFDALTGYTF. Together with reference TRBV7-9 and TRBJ1-2, the CDR3 gives the full variable domain: DTGVSQNPRHKITKRGQNVTFRCDPISEHNRLYWYRQTLGQGPEFLTYFQNEAQLEKSRLLSDRFSAERPKGSFSTLEIQRTEQGDSAMYLCASSFDALTGYTFGSGTRLTVV.

The rearrangement joins TRBV5-6 to TRBJ2-5, with D hard to call. The CDR3 covers 15 residues. The V end lost 3 bases, the J end lost 2 bases, and 14 bases lay between the germline ends. Germline V gives CDR1 SGHDT, CDR2 YYEEEE. In nucleotides, the CDR3 is TGTGCCAGCAGCTGGCGTGGGGTCCTTCAAGAGACCCAGTACTTC. This codes for CASSWRGVLQETQYF.

This clone was observed many times. V is TRBV5-6 and J is TRBJ2-4; maybe TRBD2 (5 bases). Germline V CDR1 and CDR2: SGHDT, YYEEEE. Trimming stripped 1 base from V and 5 bases from J, with 7 bases between. CDR3 length: 13 amino acids. The CDR3 DNA reads as TGTGCCAGCAGCTTGACTAGGGAAAACATTCAGTACTTC. It is translated as CASSLTRENIQYF.

V and J are TRBV2 and TRBJ2-1; 9 bases are shared with TRBD2. V gave up 6 bases and J gave up 2 bases; unmatched junction bases: 5. Germline assignment: CDR1 SNHLY and CDR2 FYNNEI. The CDR3 covers 15 residues. CDR3 in amino acids: CASRARTSAYNEQFF. In nucleotides, the CDR3 is TGTGCCAGCAGGGCTAGGACTAGCGCCTACAATGAGCAGTTCTTC.

The chain uses TRBV11-2 and TRBJ2-1; 9 nucleotides agree with TRBD2. Germline loops: CDR1 SGHAT, CDR2 FQNNGV. The CDR3 runs 15 residues. V trimming: 5 bases; J trimming: 7 bases; junction bases outside the gene matches: 9. DNA for the CDR3: TGTGCCAGCAGCCCACCCGGCGGGGGGGGAAATGAGCAGTTCTTC. Translation gives CASSPPGGGGNEQFF.

The chain uses TRBV10-3 and TRBJ2-1, with a possible D match to TRBD2 (7 bases). The germline V and J ends were trimmed by 0 bases and 7 bases, with 13 bases remaining between them. CDR1 is ENHRY and CDR2 is SYGVKD in the germline V gene. This CDR3 has 15 amino acids. CDR3 loop: CAISESGGQGNEQFF. The DNA of the CDR3 is TGTGCCATCAGTGAGTCGGGGGGGCAGGGGAATGAGCAGTTCTTC.

This clone appeared once. CDR3 amino acids: CASSFTGTAPYEQYF. In nucleotides, the CDR3 is TGTGCCAGCAGCTTCACCGGGACAGCCCCCTACGAGCAGTACTTC. This chain connects TRBV5-6 to TRBJ2-7; 7 bases line up with TRBD1. Per germline, CDR1 SGHDT and CDR2 YYEEEE. V gave up 2 bases and J gave up 2 bases; unmatched junction bases: 7. The CDR3 spans 15 residues. The entire variable domain, with the rest obtained from reference TRBV5-6 and TRBJ2-7, is as follows: DAGVTQSPTHLIKTRGQQVTLRCSPKSGHDTVSWYQQALGQGPQFIFQYYEEEERQRGNFPDRFSGHQFPNYSSELNVNALLLGDSALYLCASSFTGTAPYEQYFGPGTRLTVT.

The rearrangement links TRBV6-5 to TRBJ2-4; maybe TRBD2 (6 bases). The CDR3 spans 15 residues. V was pared by 2 bases and J by 4 bases, with 12 bases between. Germline V gene data show CDR1 as MNHEY and CDR2 as SVGAGI. For the CDR3, the DNA is TGTGCCAGCAGTTACGGGGACTCGGGGAAAAACATTCAGTACTTC. As protein: CASSYGDSGKNIQYF.

The CDR3 loop reads CASSLPNYEQYF. In DNA form, the CDR3 reads TGTGCCAGCAGCTTACCTAACTACGAGCAGTACTTC. This chain joins TRBV11-2 and TRBJ2-7; D is uncertain. The ends were cut back, 2 bases at V and 3 bases at J, with 5 bases in the middle. This CDR3 region has 12 residues. Germline CDR1 SGHAT, CDR2 FQNNGV.

The chain links TRBV10-3 to TRBJ2-6; unclear D gene. Looked up from germline, CDR1 is ENHRY and CDR2 is SYGVKD. Trimming left V 2 bases short and J 0 bases short, with 8 bases between. This CDR3 has 16 amino acids. The CDR3 is CAISEMGRSGANVLTF. The CDR3 DNA is TGTGCCATCAGTGAGATGGGTCGCTCTGGGGCCAACGTCCTGACTTTC.

The chain recombines TRBV5-1 with TRBJ2-2, with D possibly matching TRBD2 (6 bases). The V and J ends lost 3 bases and 3 bases respectively, with 9 bases between them. The CDR3 length is 14 residues. Per the germline V gene, CDR1 is SGHRS and CDR2 is YFSETQ. DNA of the CDR3: TGCGCCAGCAGCTACGGGACTTACACCGGGGAGCTGTTTTTT. Its protein is CASSYGTYTGELFF.

As DNA, the CDR3 is TGCAGCGTTCGGACAGGGACCGACCACGAGCAGTACTTC. It encodes CSVRTGTDHEQYF. This chain connects TRBV29-1 to TRBJ2-7, with TRBD1 matching over 8 bases. Trimming took 5 bases from V and 5 from J; bases not matched to a gene: 8. This CDR3 comprises 13 residues. The V gene's germline CDR1 is SQVTM and CDR2 ANQGSEA.

The chain recombines TRBV10-1 with TRBJ1-2; TRBD1 aligns across 9 bases. This CDR3 has 16 residues. Germline lookup yields CDR1 WNHNN and CDR2 SYGVQD (reference sequence). With V trimmed by 6 bases and J by 1 base, 9 bases remained unmatched. The CDR3 region has the DNA TGCGCCAGCAGGCCGGGACAGGGTTTTATTAACTATGGCTACACCTTC. As protein: CASRPGQGFINYGYTF.

This clone showed up just once. This chain links TRBV5-1 with TRBJ1-2; D ambiguous. Deletions cut 3 bases from V and 0 bases from J, with 9 bases between. The germline V gene has CDR1 SGHRS and CDR2 YFSETQ. This CDR3 is built from 14 residues. This CDR3 reads CASSWEGANYGYTF. The CDR3 region has the DNA TGCGCCAGCAGCTGGGAAGGAGCTAACTATGGCTACACCTTC.

This chain joins TRBV19 and TRBJ1-1, with D hard to call. The ends were cut back, 6 bases at V and 1 base at J, with 18 bases in the middle. Germline assignment: CDR1 LNHDA and CDR2 SQIVND (reference sequence). The CDR3 contains 16 residues. The CDR3 loop is CASSHPSGLGNTEAFF. For the CDR3, the DNA is TGTGCCAGTAGCCACCCCTCCGGACTAGGGAACACTGAAGCTTTCTTT.

This chain connects TRBV30 to TRBJ1-1; the D is unclear. The CDR3 consists of 12 residues. The V gene's germline CDR1 is GTSNPN and CDR2 SVGIG (reference sequence). The V and J ends lost 6 bases and 1 base respectively, with 9 bases between them. CDR3 protein: CACYEKNTEAFF. CDR3 sequence (DNA): TGTGCCTGCTACGAGAAGAACACTGAAGCTTTCTTT.

The chain uses TRBV19 and TRBJ1-2; 8 nucleotides agree with TRBD1. The CDR3 has 12 residues. CDR1 LNHDA and CDR2 SQIVND come from the germline V gene (reference sequence). V was clipped by 4 bases and J by 8 bases; unmatched bases: 3. The DNA of the CDR3 is TGTGCCAGTAGTAACGACAGGGGAGGCTACACCTTC. Translation gives CASSNDRGGYTF.

This clone was recorded only once. This chain joins TRBV7-3 and TRBJ2-7; 8 nucleotides agree with TRBD2. Germline V CDR1 and CDR2: SGHTA, FQGTGA. This CDR3 contains 14 residues. Trimming cost V 5 bases and J 5 bases; bases outside gene matches: 8. CDR3 DNA sequence: TGTGCCAGCAGCCAGAGTGGACTAGCACACGAGCAGTACTTC. It specifies CASSQSGLAHEQYF.